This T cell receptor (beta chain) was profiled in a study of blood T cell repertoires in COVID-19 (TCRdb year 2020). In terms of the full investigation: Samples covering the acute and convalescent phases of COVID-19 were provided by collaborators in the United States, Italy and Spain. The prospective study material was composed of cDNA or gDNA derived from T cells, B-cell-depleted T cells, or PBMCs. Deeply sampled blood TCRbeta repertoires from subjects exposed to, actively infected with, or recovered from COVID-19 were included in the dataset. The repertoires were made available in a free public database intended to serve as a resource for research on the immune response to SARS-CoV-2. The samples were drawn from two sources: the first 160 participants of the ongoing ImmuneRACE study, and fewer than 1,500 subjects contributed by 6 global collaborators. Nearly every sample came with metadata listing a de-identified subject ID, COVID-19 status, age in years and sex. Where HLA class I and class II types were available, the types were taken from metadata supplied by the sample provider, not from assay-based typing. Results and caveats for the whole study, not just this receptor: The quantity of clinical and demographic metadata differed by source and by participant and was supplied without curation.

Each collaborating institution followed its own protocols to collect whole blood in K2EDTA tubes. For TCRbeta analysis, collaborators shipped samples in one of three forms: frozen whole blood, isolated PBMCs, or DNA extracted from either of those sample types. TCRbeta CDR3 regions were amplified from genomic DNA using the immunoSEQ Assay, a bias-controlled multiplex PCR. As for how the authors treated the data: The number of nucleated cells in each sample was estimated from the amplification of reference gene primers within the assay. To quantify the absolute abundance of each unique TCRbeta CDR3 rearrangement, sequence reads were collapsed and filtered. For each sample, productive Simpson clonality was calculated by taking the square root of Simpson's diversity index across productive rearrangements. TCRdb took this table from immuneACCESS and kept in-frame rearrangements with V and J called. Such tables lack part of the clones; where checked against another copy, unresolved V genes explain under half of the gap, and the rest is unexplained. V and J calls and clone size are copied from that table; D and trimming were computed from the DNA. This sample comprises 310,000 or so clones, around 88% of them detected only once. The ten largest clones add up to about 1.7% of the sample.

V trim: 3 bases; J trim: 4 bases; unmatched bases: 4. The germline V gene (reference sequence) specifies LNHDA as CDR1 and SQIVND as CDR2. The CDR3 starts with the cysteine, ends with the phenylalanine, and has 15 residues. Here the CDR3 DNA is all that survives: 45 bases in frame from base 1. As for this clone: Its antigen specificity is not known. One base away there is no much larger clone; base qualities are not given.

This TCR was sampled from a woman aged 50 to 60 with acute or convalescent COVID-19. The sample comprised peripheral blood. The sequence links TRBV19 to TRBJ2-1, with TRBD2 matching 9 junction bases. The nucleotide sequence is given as TGTGCCAGTAGTATGGGACTAGCCCAATACAATGAGCAGTTCTTC. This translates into CASSMGLAQYNEQFF.